The 2 T cell receptor beta chains given below trace back to one sample, sequenced in a study of blood T cell repertoires in COVID-19. The assay was immunoSEQ multiplex PCR, and TCRdb's table has in-frame clones only and misses some. Of 55,000 to 80,000 clones in the sample, approximately 82% were seen once. Sequencing was carried out using peripheral blood. These receptors all stem from a man aged 45 to 65 with active COVID-19.

The V gene is TRBV4-1, the J gene TRBJ1-1; tentatively, D is TRBD1 (5 bases). The CDR3 consists of 15 residues. Germline lookup yields CDR1 MGHRA and CDR2 YSYEKL. V lost 3 bases to trimming and J lost 5 bases, with 16 bases between them. CDR3 loop: CASSQGRSWGTEAFF. In nucleotides, the CDR3 is TGCGCCAGCAGCCAGGGGAGGTCCTGGGGGACTGAAGCTTTCTTT.

The chain has TRBV5-1 and TRBJ1-1; 9 bases line up with TRBD1. CDR1 is SGHRS and CDR2 is YFSETQ in the germline V gene. CDR3 length: 13 residues. Losses at the gene ends were 4 bases for V and 6 bases for J; bases not matched to a gene: 4. The DNA of the CDR3 is TGCGCCAGCAGCGCCGGGACAGGGTCTGAAGCTTTCTTT. As protein: CASSAGTGSEAFF.